This T cell receptor (beta chain) was recorded in a study of T-cell memory formation after mild COVID-19. Constant-segment-primed 5'RACE gave TCR alpha and TCR beta cDNA libraries with sample barcodes and UMIs. Each CDR3 protein is one row after TCRdb ran MiXCR on the 5' RACE reads. This table holds hundreds of thousands of distinct CDR3 sequences, roughly 22% found once. This clonotype has only a few counts. Trimming left V 0 bases short and J 3 bases short, with 15 bases between. Looked up from germline, CDR1 is ENHRY and CDR2 is SYGVKD. The CDR3 totals 16 residues. The gene calls are TRBV10-3 and TRBJ2-7, with D possibly being TRBD2 (6 bases). The sequenced sample was PBMCs or a T cell subset sorted from them (not recorded which). This TCR derives from an adult woman who had mild COVID-19 (a few samples of this study predate the infection). Cell type and time point are not known. As DNA, the CDR3 is TGTGCCATCAGTGAGTCCTTCGGCGTGGGGGGCTACGAGCAGTACTTC. Protein sequence: CAISESFGVGGYEQYF.